This T cell receptor beta chain was found in a study of T cells in Graves' hyperthyroidism and ophthalmopathy. Study observations and caveats: Most thyroid-expanded clonotypes above 0.001 were also found in blood.

RNA transcripts served as the template for amplifying TCR beta CDR3 regions. First-round RT-PCR with HTBI primers amplified the TCR CDR3 region. From the multiplex PCR reads, TCRdb called clonotypes with MiXCR, one entry per CDR3 protein. Here the sample spans approximately 510,000 distinct CDR3 sequences, roughly 45% being singletons. This CDR3 is 14 amino acids long. With 0 bases clipped from V and 5 bases from J, the junction kept 7 bases outside the gene matches. The germline CDR1 and CDR2 sequences are DFQATT and SNEGSKA (reference sequence). Concerning this clonotype itself: What it binds is unknown.

The sample was peripheral blood or thyroid tissue (not recorded which). The receptor comes from an adult woman with Graves' disease, either hyperthyroidism or ophthalmopathy (not recorded which). This chain uses TRBV20-1 with TRBJ2-7; 7 bases are a match to TRBD1. The CDR3 DNA reads TGCAGTGCTAGAGATCGACAGGGAGTAGACGAGCAGTACTTC. This codes for CSARDRQGVDEQYF.